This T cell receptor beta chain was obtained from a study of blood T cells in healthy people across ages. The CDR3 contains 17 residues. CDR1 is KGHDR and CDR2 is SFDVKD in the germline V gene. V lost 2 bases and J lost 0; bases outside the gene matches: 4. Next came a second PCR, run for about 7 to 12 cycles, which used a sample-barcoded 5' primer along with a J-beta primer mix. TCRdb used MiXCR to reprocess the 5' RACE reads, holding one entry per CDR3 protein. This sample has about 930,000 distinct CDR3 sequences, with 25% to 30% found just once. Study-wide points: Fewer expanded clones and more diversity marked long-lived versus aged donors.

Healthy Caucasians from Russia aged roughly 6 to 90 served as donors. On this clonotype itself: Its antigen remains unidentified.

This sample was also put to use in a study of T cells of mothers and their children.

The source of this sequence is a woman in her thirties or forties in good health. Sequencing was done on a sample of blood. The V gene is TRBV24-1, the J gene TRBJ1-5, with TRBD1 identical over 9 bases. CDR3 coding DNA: TGTGCCACCAGTGATTCGGGACAGGGTTATAGCAATCAGCCCCAGCATTTT. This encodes CATSDSGQGYSNQPQHF.